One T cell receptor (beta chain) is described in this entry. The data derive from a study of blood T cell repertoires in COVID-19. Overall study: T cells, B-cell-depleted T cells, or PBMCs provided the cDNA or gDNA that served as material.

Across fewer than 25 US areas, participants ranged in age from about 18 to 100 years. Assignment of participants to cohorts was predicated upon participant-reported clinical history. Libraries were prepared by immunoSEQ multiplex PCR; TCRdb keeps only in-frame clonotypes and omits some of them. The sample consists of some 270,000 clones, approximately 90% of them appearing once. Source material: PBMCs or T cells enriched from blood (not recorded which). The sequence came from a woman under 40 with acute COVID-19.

The CDR3 bases are TGCAGTGCTAGTGTCCCCAGGGGGCATGGCACCGGGGAGCTGTTTTTT. Amino acids: CSASVPRGHGTGELFF. This chain connects TRBV20-1 to TRBJ2-2, with 8 bases lining up with TRBD1. The length of the CDR3 is 16 residues. In germline, CDR1 is DFQATT, CDR2 SNEGSKA (reference sequence). V gave up 3 bases and J gave up 4 bases; unmatched junction bases: 10.